The clone carrying this T cell receptor beta chain turned up a few times. Its antigen is currently unknown. PCR used 60 Vbeta primers and 13 Jbeta primers. Generated by immunoSEQ multiplex PCR, the TCRdb table keeps only in-frame clones and is missing some. Of tens of thousands of clones in the sample, 60% to 85% were seen once. The sample is drawn from a study of cytomegalovirus exposure and HLA in healthy donors. At collection, donors were nominally healthy, but unrecorded immune exposures were probable. General study results and limits: Immune exposure was documented only through CMV serostatus. The dataset shows that most TCR sequences were rare, while some public TCRs occurred in many donors. The productive fraction for most TCR beta V segments was about 87% or about 30% in an earlier analysis.

The CDR3 runs to 16 residues. The germline gives CDR1 LGHNA, CDR2 YSLEER. Trimming cost V 0 bases and J 5 bases, with 14 bases left between them. The source of this sequence is a man aged 35-49 years in good health and CMV-seronegative. The genes are TRBV4-3 and TRBJ1-5; a possible D gene is TRBD1 (6 bases). The sequencing sample was made of PBMCs. CDR3 sequence: CASSQDLGGRDQPQHF. The DNA for the CDR3 is TGCGCCAGCAGCCAAGATCTCGGGGGGCGCGATCAGCCCCAGCATTTT.